This T cell receptor beta chain was captured in a study of T cells in Graves' hyperthyroidism and ophthalmopathy. This clonotype was observed many times. Its antigen remains unknown. Findings and caveats of the study: Before onset, by a median of around 6.4 months, the model predicted ophthalmopathy.

RNA transcripts served as the template for amplifying TCR beta CDR3 regions. With the HTBI primer set, the TCR CDR3 went through a first round of RT-PCR. Each CDR3 protein gets one entry after TCRdb re-called the multiplex PCR reads with MiXCR. The data contain approximately 600,000 distinct CDR3 sequences, approximately 13% of them singletons. This CDR3 is 14 amino acids long. V lost 3 bases, J lost 9 bases, and 6 bases stayed unmatched. The germline gives CDR1 SEHNR, CDR2 FQNEAQ (reference sequence). Each patient was aged 18 to 65 and had newly diagnosed hyperthyroidism of under 2 months' duration. Based on clinical symptoms, serum thyroxine and TRAb, thyroid ultrasound and orbital computed tomography, diagnoses were reached.

This clonotype originated in a woman younger than 45 with Graves' hyperthyroidism that later progressed to Graves' ophthalmopathy. The chain couples TRBV7-9 to TRBJ2-1; 9 bases line up with TRBD2. The sequenced material came from blood. The CDR3 loop is CASSLVAGVIEQFF. The CDR3 DNA reads as TGTGCCAGCAGCTTGGTAGCGGGAGTTATTGAGCAGTTCTTC.